This section outlines one T cell receptor beta chain sequence together with its context. Its target is unknown. Method: immunoSEQ multiplex PCR; TCRdb's copy keeps in-frame clones and lacks some. The sample carries 10,000 to 14,000 clones, less than 80% recorded once. Intraepithelial and lamina propria lymphocytes were freed from processed graft tissue. The V end lost 2 bases, the J end lost 4 bases, and 17 bases lay between the germline ends. Germline-derived CDR1 and CDR2 are MGHRA and YSYEKL. This CDR3 is 16 amino acids long. This sample is drawn from a study of graft-versus-host responses after intestinal transplantation. Overall study context: The study gave all recipients anti-thymocyte globulin induction, then tacrolimus and steroids for about 3 years.

General study findings and limits: GvH clones were found in recipient marrow; some appeared first in ileum or blood. Allograft graft-versus-host to host-versus-graft clonal ratios ran high in patients with graft-donor T cell macrochimerism.

The chain employs TRBV4-1 and TRBJ1-1; D gene ambiguous. This specimen consisted of ileum tissue, obtained 23 days after intestinal transplant. The TCR sequence derives from a human patient who received an intestinal transplant, so some T cells may come from the graft donor. CDR3 loop: CASSQYSRESSTEAFF. CDR3 sequence (DNA): TGCGCCAGCAGCCAATATTCGAGGGAGTCAAGCACTGAAGCTTTCTTT.